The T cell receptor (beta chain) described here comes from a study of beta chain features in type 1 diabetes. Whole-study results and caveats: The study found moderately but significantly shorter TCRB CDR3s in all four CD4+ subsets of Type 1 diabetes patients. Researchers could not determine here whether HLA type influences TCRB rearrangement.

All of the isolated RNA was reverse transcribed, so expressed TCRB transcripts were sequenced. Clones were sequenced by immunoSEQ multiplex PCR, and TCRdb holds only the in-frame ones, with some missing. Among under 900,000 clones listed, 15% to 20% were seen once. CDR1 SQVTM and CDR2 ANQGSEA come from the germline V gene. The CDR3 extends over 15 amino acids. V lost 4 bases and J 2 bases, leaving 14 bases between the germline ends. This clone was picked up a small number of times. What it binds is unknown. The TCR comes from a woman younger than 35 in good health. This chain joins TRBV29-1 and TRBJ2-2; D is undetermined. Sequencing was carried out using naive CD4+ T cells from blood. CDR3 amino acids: CSVGLSSLNTGELFF. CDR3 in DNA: TGCAGCGTTGGGCTCAGCTCCCTTAACACCGGGGAGCTGTTTTTT.